The 27 T cell receptor beta chains reported below all come from one sample, sequenced in a study of CD8 T cells in Susac syndrome. Reverse transcription of roughly 0.5 to 1 ug RNA was carried out with random hexamers. One entry per CDR3 protein, called by TCRdb with MiXCR from the immunoSEQ multiplex PCR reads. Among some 300,000 distinct CDR3 sequences listed, around 89% were seen once. The sequenced sample consisted of CD8+ T cells from PBMCs. These receptors all stem from a human donor with multiple sclerosis.

V usage is TRBV5-6 and J usage is TRBJ2-1, with D unclear. The CDR3 runs 15 residues. CDR1 and CDR2 (germline): SGHDT, YYEEEE. Trimming left V 5 bases short and J 5 bases short, with 17 bases between. This CDR3 is CASRPEQEWHNEQFF. CDR3 DNA: TGTGCCAGCAGACCAGAGCAGGAGTGGCACAATGAGCAGTTCTTC.

The rearrangement uses TRBV9 and TRBJ1-2; no definite D call. Germline V CDR1 and CDR2: SGDLS, YYNGEE. Trimming took 0 bases from V and 6 from J, leaving 12 bases between them. The CDR3 sequence is 14 residues long. The CDR3 region is CASSVATLLDGYTF. The CDR3 nucleotides are TGTGCCAGCAGCGTAGCCACCTTACTTGATGGCTACACCTTC.

V and J are TRBV2 and TRBJ2-1; D is undetermined. The CDR3 length is 13 residues. Germline V lookup: CDR1 SNHLY, CDR2 FYNNEI. Between the trimmed V and J ends, which lost 2 bases and 7 bases, there was a span of 9 bases. In nucleotides, the CDR3 is TGTGCCAGCAGTGAAATTTGGTCGAATGAGCAGTTCTTC. Translated, it gives CASSEIWSNEQFF. Full variable domain (missing parts from reference TRBV2 and TRBJ2-1): EPEVTQTPSHQVTQMGQEVILRCVPISNHLYFYWYRQILGQKVEFLVSFYNNEISEKSEIFDDQFSVERPDGSNFTLKIRSTKLEDSAMYFCASSEIWSNEQFFGPGTRLTVL.

The V gene is TRBV30, the J gene TRBJ2-1; perhaps D is TRBD1 or TRBD2 (5 bases each). V lost 2 bases and J 5 bases, leaving 16 bases between the germline ends. This CDR3 contains 15 residues. Germline CDR1 is GTSNPN and CDR2 is SVGIG (reference sequence). As DNA, the CDR3 is TGTGCCTGGAGTCTCTCCCGCACGGGGCACAATGAGCAGTTCTTC. It specifies CAWSLSRTGHNEQFF.

This clonotype showed up just once. The V and J genes are TRBV4-3 and TRBJ1-4, with unresolved D. V lost 0 bases and J lost 6, with 17 bases in between. The V gene's germline CDR1 is LGHNA and CDR2 YSLEER. This CDR3 region has 17 residues. CDR3: CASSQDLYSEIDEKLFF. CDR3 DNA sequence: TGCGCCAGCAGCCAAGATTTGTACAGCGAGATAGATGAAAAACTGTTTTTT.

The V call is TRBV7-9, the J call TRBJ2-1; D call uncertain. Per germline, CDR1 SEHNR and CDR2 FQNEAQ (reference sequence). V dropped 0 bases and J dropped 10 bases, with 10 bases sitting between them. The CDR3 consists of 13 residues. This CDR3 reads CASSLASSREQFF. DNA of the CDR3: TGTGCCAGCAGCTTAGCGTCTTCGCGGGAGCAGTTCTTC.

V gene TRBV27 combines with J gene TRBJ2-3; maybe TRBD2 (6 bases). Germline V gives CDR1 MNHEY, CDR2 SMNVEV (reference sequence). Between the trimmed V and J ends, which lost 5 bases and 11 bases, there was a span of 23 bases. The CDR3 sequence is 15 residues long. This CDR3 reads CASSILPSAWGEQYF. The DNA of the CDR3 is TGTGCCAGCAGTATCCTACCATCAGCGTGGGGGGAGCAGTATTTT.

The chain links TRBV29-1 to TRBJ2-1, with D maybe TRBD1 (5 bases). Looked up from germline, CDR1 is SQVTM and CDR2 is ANQGSEA. Trimming pared 4 bases from V and 2 bases from J, leaving 12 bases between. The CDR3 has 14 amino acids. This CDR3 reads CSVVGAGPYNEQFF. The CDR3 nucleotides read TGCAGCGTTGTTGGGGCCGGCCCCTACAATGAGCAGTTCTTC.

The chain joins TRBV2 to TRBJ1-5; 7 bases fit TRBD1. Looked up from germline, CDR1 is SNHLY and CDR2 is FYNNEI. The trim removed 8 bases at V and 2 bases at J, leaving 12 bases unmatched. The CDR3 totals 16 residues. CDR3 sequence reads: CASDGDRELGNQPQHF. The CDR3 nucleotides read TGTGCCAGCGATGGCGACAGGGAACTAGGCAATCAGCCCCAGCATTTT.

This clonotype was seen only once. The chain joins TRBV10-3 to TRBJ2-7, with 7 bases aligning to TRBD1. Germline CDR1 reads ENHRY; CDR2 reads SYGVKD. CDR3 length: 14 residues. V was clipped by 10 bases and J by 1 base; unmatched bases: 10. CDR3 residues: CASEADRTSYEQYF. In nucleotides, the CDR3 is TGTGCCAGCGAAGCGGACAGGACATCCTACGAGCAGTACTTC.

This clonotype was recorded once. The chain recombines TRBV5-4 with TRBJ1-1, with D tentatively TRBD1 (5 bases). Germline CDR1 reads SGHNT; CDR2 reads YYREEE (reference sequence). Trimming cost V 4 bases and J 4 bases, with 17 bases left between them. This CDR3 is 15 amino acids long. In nucleotides, the CDR3 is TGTGCCAGCAGCCTGGTGGCAGGGCTGGGCACTGAAGCTTTCTTT. As protein: CASSLVAGLGTEAFF. The whole variable domain, filled in from reference TRBV5-4 and TRBJ1-1, reads ETGVTQSPTHLIKTRGQQVTLRCSSQSGHNTVSWYQQALGQGPQFIFQYYREEENGRGNFPPRFSGLQFPNYSSELNVNALELDDSALYLCASSLVAGLGTEAFFGQGTRLTVV.

In this sample, this clonotype turned up a few times. This rearrangement joins TRBV7-2 to TRBJ2-1, with TRBD2 matching 10 bases. V gave up 3 bases and J gave up 1 base; unmatched junction bases: 3. CDR3 size: 16 residues. Germline lookup yields CDR1 SGHTA and CDR2 FQGNSA. The CDR3 region is CASSFLAGASYNEQFF. For the CDR3, the DNA is TGTGCCAGCAGCTTCCTAGCGGGGGCTTCCTACAATGAGCAGTTCTTC.

This chain links TRBV12-3 or TRBV12-4 with TRBJ2-2, with D possibly being TRBD2 (5 bases). V was pared by 4 bases and J by 4 bases, with 10 bases between. The CDR3 covers 14 residues. CDR3 region: CASSSLGVTGELFF. The CDR3, as DNA: TGTGCCAGCAGTTCGCTCGGGGTCACCGGGGAGCTGTTTTTT.

The rearrangement joins TRBV15 to TRBJ2-3, with TRBD2 matching 12 bases. The CDR3 length is 15 residues. Germline V gives CDR1 LNHNV, CDR2 YYDKDF (reference sequence). V was pared by 4 bases and J by 4 bases, with 3 bases of the junction left unmatched. The DNA for the CDR3 is TGTGCCACCAGCATCCGGACTAGCGGGGCAGATACGCAGTATTTT. It translates to CATSIRTSGADTQYF.

The chain carries TRBV6-5 and TRBJ2-7; D is perhaps TRBD1 (5 bases). The CDR3 spans 13 residues. CDR1 is MNHEY, CDR2 SVGAGI, per germline. Trimming stripped 2 bases from V and 1 base from J, with 6 bases between. The CDR3 protein is CASSYQGSYEQYF. The CDR3 bases are TGTGCCAGCAGTTACCAGGGATCCTACGAGCAGTACTTC.

The chain uses TRBV10-3 and TRBJ1-6, with 7 bases lining up with TRBD1. Trimming removed 2 bases from V and 1 base from J; junction bases left unmatched: 5. Germline CDR1 is ENHRY and CDR2 is SYGVKD. The CDR3 loop spans 17 amino acids. CDR3 residues: CAISETPRGSYNSPLHF. DNA for the CDR3: TGTGCCATCAGTGAGACCCCCAGGGGGTCCTATAATTCACCCCTCCACTTT.

The chain recombines TRBV7-9 with TRBJ2-1; unclear D gene. The CDR3 has 12 amino acids. Germline lookup yields CDR1 SEHNR and CDR2 FQNEAQ (reference sequence). The germline V and J ends were trimmed by 2 bases and 10 bases, with 9 bases remaining between them. CDR3 sequence reads: CASSLSMQEQFF. Here the CDR3 DNA reads TGTGCCAGCAGCTTAAGCATGCAGGAGCAGTTCTTC.

This rearrangement joins TRBV6-2 or TRBV6-3 to TRBJ2-1; weak D call: TRBD2 (6 bases). The germline V gene has CDR1 MNHEY and CDR2 SVGEGT. V was cut by 2 bases and J by 10 bases, with 9 bases left in between. This CDR3 is 12 amino acids long. This CDR3 is CASSYAGLEQFF. The CDR3 DNA is TGTGCCAGCAGTTACGCAGGACTAGAGCAGTTCTTC.

This clonotype was picked up a small number of times. V and J are TRBV4-3 and TRBJ2-2, with 7 bases matching TRBD2. Trimming cost V 4 bases and J 0 bases; bases outside gene matches: 2. Per germline, CDR1 LGHNA and CDR2 YSLEER. The CDR3 is 15 amino acids. Written as DNA, the CDR3 is TGCGCCAGCAGCCCCGGACTAGCGAACACCGGGGAGCTGTTTTTT. Residues: CASSPGLANTGELFF.

The chain has TRBV2 and TRBJ1-5; 10 bases align to TRBD1. The CDR3 is 13 residues long. Germline V gene data show CDR1 as SNHLY and CDR2 as FYNNEI. V trimming: 9 bases; J trimming: 5 bases; junction bases outside the gene matches: 4. The CDR3 DNA reads TGTGCCAGTTGGGACAGGGGTTATCAGCCCCAGCATTTT. It translates to CASWDRGYQPQHF.

The chain combines TRBV19 with TRBJ2-1, with D perhaps TRBD1 (6 bases). The CDR3 is made up of 14 amino acids. The germline V and J ends were trimmed by 6 bases and 9 bases, with 18 bases remaining between them. Germline CDR1 LNHDA, CDR2 SQIVND (reference sequence). This chain's CDR3 is CASSAGVALGEQFF. CDR3 in DNA: TGTGCCAGTAGCGCAGGGGTTGCCCTTGGTGAGCAGTTCTTC. Using reference TRBV19 and TRBJ2-1 for the parts outside the CDR3, the full variable domain is DGGITQSPKYLFRKEGQNVTLSCEQNLNHDAMYWYRQDPGQGLRLIYYSQIVNDFQKGDIAEGYSVSREKKESFPLTVTSAQKNPTAFYLCASSAGVALGEQFFGPGTRLTVL.

J is TRBJ2-2 and V is TRBV19, with TRBD1 as a possible D gene (5 bases). Trimming stripped 7 bases from V and 0 bases from J, with 15 bases between. The CDR3 is 16 residues long. CDR1 LNHDA and CDR2 SQIVND come from the germline V gene (reference sequence). The CDR3 loop is CASKSDGQSNTGELFF. The DNA of the CDR3 is TGTGCCAGTAAATCGGACGGACAATCGAACACCGGGGAGCTGTTTTTT.

The chain recombines TRBV12-3 or TRBV12-4 with TRBJ2-3; D perhaps matches TRBD1 (6 bases). Between the trimmed V and J ends, which lost 5 bases and 1 base, there was a span of 13 bases. There are 15 residues in the CDR3. The CDR3 DNA is TGTGCCAGCAGTAACCCAGGGGCCGGCACAGATACGCAGTATTTT. This encodes CASSNPGAGTDTQYF.

The chain is built from TRBV27 and TRBJ2-2; 7 bases map to TRBD1. V was pared by 2 bases and J by 7 bases, with 10 bases of the junction left unmatched. The CDR3 runs 16 residues. CDR1 is MNHEY, CDR2 SMNVEV, per germline (reference sequence). CDR3 in DNA: TGTGCCAGCAGTTTAAGCGCCGGGACAGTTAACGGGGAGCTGTTTTTT. Translation: CASSLSAGTVNGELFF.

This sequence joins TRBV27 and TRBJ2-1; tentative D call: TRBD2 (5 bases). CDR1 MNHEY and CDR2 SMNVEV come from the germline V gene (reference sequence). The CDR3 contains 13 residues. Trimming took off 4 bases at V and 9 bases at J, with 13 bases between the two ends. The CDR3, as DNA: TGTGCCAGCAGTTCGCACCTCGGAGGTGAGCAGTTCTTC. Translated, it gives CASSSHLGGEQFF.

The chain links TRBV30 to TRBJ2-7; D may correspond to TRBD1 or TRBD2 (5 bases each). The germline CDR1 and CDR2 sequences are GTSNPN and SVGIG (reference sequence). Trimming cost V 0 bases and J 1 base, with 16 bases left between them. This CDR3 has 16 residues. CDR3 amino acids: CAWSVFGAGLSYEQYF. CDR3 bases: TGTGCCTGGAGTGTATTCGGGGCAGGGCTTTCCTACGAGCAGTACTTC.

This chain links TRBV7-2 with TRBJ2-7; D unclear. Germline V gene data show CDR1 as SGHTA and CDR2 as FQGNSA. The CDR3 is 13 amino acids. Trimming removed 5 bases at V and 2 bases at J, with 10 bases between. The CDR3 nucleotides read TGTGCCAGCAGCCCGGAACGTACCTACGAGCAGTACTTC. Protein sequence: CASSPERTYEQYF.